A selection of T cell receptor beta chains follows, all from one sample in a study of T cell responses to AZD1222 COVID-19 vaccine. The repertoire was sequenced with immunoSEQ multiplex PCR; TCRdb's copy has only in-frame clones and lacks some. This sample has some 170,000 clones, with approximately 90% found just once. The specimen comprised peripheral blood, sampled 28 days after the second dose of the MenACWY control vaccine. Receptors originate from an adult who received the MenACWY meningococcal vaccine as a control. Both conserved end residues are part of each CDR3. D genes are given only for firm matches.

CDR3 protein: CASSLDGDRDYGYTF
D gene: -
J gene: TRBJ1-2
V gene: TRBV5-1

CDR3 protein: CASITGGRGNYEQYF
D gene: TRBD1
J gene: TRBJ2-7
V gene: TRBV28

CDR3 protein: CASTLNSPLHF
D gene: -
J gene: TRBJ1-6
V gene: TRBV2

CDR3 protein: CASPKGTPSPANEQFF
D gene: -
J gene: TRBJ2-1
V gene: TRBV2

CDR3 protein: CASRDRENSPLHF
D gene: TRBD1
J gene: TRBJ1-6
V gene: TRBV7-9

CDR3 protein: CASSMVDRGQAGNTIYF
D gene: TRBD1
J gene: TRBJ1-3
V gene: TRBV19

CDR3 protein: CASSPGGPVTEAFF
D gene: -
J gene: TRBJ1-1
V gene: TRBV7-3

CDR3 protein: CASSQLRDNPYEQYF
D gene: -
J gene: TRBJ2-7
V gene: TRBV3-1/TRBV3-2

CDR3 protein: CASSPGGGGIANEQYF
D gene: -
J gene: TRBJ2-7
V gene: TRBV7-8

CDR3 protein: CASSLWSVYGYTF
D gene: -
J gene: TRBJ1-2
V gene: TRBV7-2

CDR3 protein: CASSLGTADTQYF
D gene: -
J gene: TRBJ2-3
V gene: TRBV5-1

CDR3 protein: CASSFTGNTEAFF
D gene: -
J gene: TRBJ1-1
V gene: TRBV27